What follows are 5 T cell receptor beta chains derived from one specimen sequenced in a study of T cell changes during pregnancy in multiple sclerosis. Sequencing used immunoSEQ multiplex PCR; TCRdb keeps in-frame clones, though not all of them. This table holds almost 50,000 clones, about 89% found once. Specimen: CD8+ T cells from peripheral blood mononuclear cells, collected after pregnancy. These receptors were obtained from a female donor with multiple sclerosis, enrolled in a pregnancy study.

The chain has TRBV11-2 and TRBJ2-5; D call uncertain. Germline values: CDR1 SGHAT, CDR2 FQNNGV. Trimming removed 6 bases from V and 2 bases from J, with 7 bases in between. The CDR3 has 12 residues. Here the CDR3 reads CASRELQETQYF. The CDR3 nucleotides are TGTGCCAGCAGGGAGTTACAAGAGACCCAGTACTTC.

This chain links TRBV11-2 with TRBJ2-7, with 8 bases matching TRBD1. CDR1 and CDR2 (germline): SGHAT, FQNNGV. This CDR3 is built from 14 residues. Losses at the gene ends were 5 bases for V and 3 bases for J; bases not matched to a gene: 6. DNA of the CDR3: TGTGCCAGCAGCACAGGACAGGGACTCTACGAGCAGTACTTC. It codes for CASSTGQGLYEQYF.

Comments on this clone: Other DNA sequences in this sample translate to the same CDR3. The chain carries TRBV2 and TRBJ1-5, with D perhaps TRBD1 (5 bases). Germline loops: CDR1 SNHLY, CDR2 FYNNEI. The CDR3 spans 15 residues. Trimming took off 0 bases at V and 2 bases at J, with 8 bases between the two ends. This CDR3 reads CASSEARGGNQPQHF. DNA for the CDR3: TGTGCCAGCAGTGAAGCGCGGGGGGGCAATCAGCCCCAGCATTTT.

The V call is TRBV2, the J call TRBJ2-5; weak D call: TRBD1 (6 bases). Germline V CDR1 and CDR2: SNHLY, FYNNEI. This CDR3 contains 11 residues. CDR3 DNA sequence: TGTGCAGCTGACAGGCAAGAGACCCAGTACTTC. Translation: CAADRQETQYF. Based on the CDR3 plus reference TRBV2 and TRBJ2-5, the full variable domain is EPEVTQTPSHQVTQMGQEVILRCVPISNHLYFYWYRQILGQKVEFLVSFYNNEISEKSEIFDDQFSVERPDGSNFTLKIRSTKLEDSAMYFCAADRQETQYFGPGTRLLVL.

The chain employs TRBV7-9 and TRBJ1-2; 7 positions match TRBD1. The germline gives CDR1 SEHNR, CDR2 FQNEAQ (reference sequence). V shed 7 bases, J shed 12 bases, and the junction held 17 bases outside the gene matches. The CDR3 sequence is 14 residues long. The CDR3 here is CASTPKDRAWGDTF. CDR3 coding DNA: TGTGCCAGCACCCCAAAAGACAGGGCCTGGGGGGACACCTTC.